Listed below are T cell receptor beta chains from one sample, sequenced in a study of OX40 agonist ivuxolimab in advanced cancers. Profiling relied on immunoSEQ multiplex PCR, and the TCRdb table lists in-frame clones only, not all of them. Of fewer than 85,000 clones in the sample, roughly 90% were seen once. Specimen: CD4+ or CD8+ T cells sorted from blood, collected in a trial of the OX40 agonist ivuxolimab. All receptors come from an adult with an advanced solid tumor such as melanoma, head and neck, liver or kidney cancer. The CDR3 runs from the conserved cysteine through the conserved F or W. The D gene is left open where the match is weak.

.	TRBV2	TRBJ2-3	CASSEWDADTQYF	TGTGCCAGCAGTGAGTGGGACGCGGATACGCAGTATTTT
TRBD1	TRBV10-3	TRBJ1-1	CAISHTGQGSYEAFF	TGTGCCATCAGTCATACGGGACAGGGAAGTTATGAAGCTTTCTTT
.	TRBV4-2	TRBJ2-7	CASSQDSEFTYEQYF	TGTGCCAGCAGCCAAGATTCGGAATTTACCTACGAGCAGTACTTC
.	TRBV28	TRBJ2-7	CASSRGSYEQYF	TGTGCCAGCAGCCGTGGCTCGTACGAGCAGTACTTC
TRBD2	TRBV19	TRBJ2-7	CASSMAGGLNEQYF	TGTGCCAGTAGTATGGCGGGGGGGCTTAACGAGCAGTACTTC
.	TRBV5-6	TRBJ1-1	CASSGAPGYEAFF	TGTGCCAGCAGCGGGGCTCCGGGCTATGAAGCTTTCTTT
TRBD2	TRBV5-1	TRBJ2-5	CASTYGGVQETQYF	TGCGCCAGCACCTACGGGGGGGTCCAAGAGACCCAGTACTTC
.	TRBV7-2	TRBJ2-3	CASSFLASTDTQYF	TGTGCCAGCAGCTTCCTAGCTAGCACAGATACGCAGTATTTT
.	TRBV6-5	TRBJ2-1	CASSKRDNPYNEQFF	TGTGCCAGCAGTAAACGGGACAACCCATACAATGAGCAGTTCTTC
TRBD1	TRBV10-2	TRBJ1-4	CAVSGGGTGLNEKLFF	TGCGCCGTTTCCGGGGGGGGGACAGGCCTTAATGAAAAACTGTTTTTT
.	TRBV15	TRBJ2-7	CATSRAGRYEQYF	TGTGCCACCAGCAGGGCCGGCAGGTACGAGCAGTACTTC
TRBD2	TRBV19	TRBJ2-7	CASRGLATHEQYF	TGTGCCAGTAGAGGACTAGCGACTCATGAGCAGTACTTC
.	TRBV7-9	TRBJ1-2	CASSLTGLDGYTF	TGTGCCAGCAGCTTAACGGGACTGGACGGCTACACCTTC
.	TRBV14	TRBJ2-7	CASSQDVAPGTSSEQYF	TGTGCCAGCAGCCAAGATGTCGCCCCCGGGACATCAAGTGAGCAGTACTTC
TRBD1	TRBV13	TRBJ2-7	CASSKRQGIPYEQYF	TGTGCCAGCAGCAAACGACAGGGGATACCCTACGAGCAGTACTTC
.	TRBV29-1	TRBJ2-7	CSVVDGTSYEQYF	TGCAGCGTTGTGGACGGCACCTCCTACGAGCAGTACTTC
.	TRBV27	TRBJ2-2	CATREGIGELFF	TGTGCCACCCGAGAGGGGATCGGGGAGCTGTTTTTT
.	TRBV4-2	TRBJ1-2	CASSQEPTQPWDGYTF	TGTGCCAGCAGCCAAGAGCCGACCCAACCTTGGGATGGCTACACCTTC
.	TRBV9	TRBJ2-5	CASSRALQGGGETQYF	TGTGCCAGCAGCCGCGCGCTCCAGGGGGGTGGAGAGACCCAGTACTTC
.	TRBV7-8	TRBJ1-5	CASSLVRRGWEPQHF	TGTGCCAGCAGCTTAGTTCGTCGGGGCTGGGAGCCCCAGCATTTT
.	TRBV11-3	TRBJ2-1	CASSSPSGEEQFF	TGTGCCAGCAGCTCCCCGTCGGGGGAAGAGCAGTTCTTC
.	TRBV7-9	TRBJ1-4	CASSDQDGGVNEKLFF	TGTGCCAGCAGCGACCAGGACGGGGGAGTTAATGAAAAACTGTTTTTT
.	TRBV19	TRBJ2-2	CASKQGAGELFF	TGTGCCAGTAAACAGGGCGCCGGGGAGCTGTTTTTT
TRBD1	TRBV7-6	TRBJ2-1	CASSAATGGPNEQFF	TGTGCCAGCAGCGCCGCGACAGGGGGACCCAATGAGCAGTTCTTC
TRBD1	TRBV7-8	TRBJ1-2	CASSLGTGLANYGYTF	TGTGCCAGCAGCTTGGGGACAGGGTTAGCTAACTATGGCTACACCTTC
TRBD1	TRBV10-3	TRBJ1-1	CAIMEDREDYTEAFF	TGTGCCATCATGGAGGACAGGGAAGACTACACTGAAGCTTTCTTT
TRBD2	TRBV13	TRBJ2-1	CASTTGGNSVYNEQFF	TGTGCCAGCACCACCGGGGGGAACAGTGTTTACAATGAGCAGTTCTTC